This note documents a single TCR beta chain sequence. Germline values: CDR1 SGHTA, CDR2 FQGNSA. The length of the CDR3 is 15 residues. Trimming took 5 bases from V and 6 from J; bases not matched to a gene: 9. The data were obtained in a study of identifying expanded T cells in peripheral blood. Sequenced by immunoSEQ multiplex PCR; TCRdb stores in-frame clones only, minus some. The sample has about 100,000 clones, around 89% seen once. No infections or other immune events were documented during collection. The receptor's source is a person aged 18 to 75 in good health. This chain joins TRBV7-2 and TRBJ1-5, with 8 positions matching TRBD1. The specimen sequenced was blood. The chain's CDR3 is CASSGYGQGGQPQHF. The CDR3 region has the DNA TGTGCCAGCAGCGGCTATGGACAGGGAGGTCAGCCCCAGCATTTT.